What follows is one TCR beta chain and its context. The data belong to a study of blood T cell repertoires in COVID-19. As for the study in general: The study drew acute and convalescent COVID-19 samples from the United States, Italy and Spain.

In the original analysis: From reference gene primer amplification, estimates of nucleated cell counts were derived. Method: immunoSEQ multiplex PCR; TCRdb's copy keeps in-frame clones and lacks some. The V and J calls and clone size are taken from that table; D and trimming were inferred from the DNA. The sample lists fewer than 150,000 clones, 65% to 90% seen once, with 2.5% to 3% in the top ten. Germline CDR1 reads KGHSH; CDR2 reads LQKENI. The CDR3 sequence is 17 residues long. With 0 bases removed from V and 0 bases from J, the gap between germline ends came to 12 bases. This clonotype was obtained from a man aged 50-60 years with acute or convalescent COVID-19. Sequenced sample: peripheral blood. The chain links TRBV18 to TRBJ1-3; the D is unclear. The CDR3 here is CASSPPSPGSSGNTIYF. For the CDR3, the DNA is TGTGCCAGCTCACCACCATCGCCAGGAAGCTCTGGAAACACCATATATTTT.